This T cell receptor beta chain was found in a study of blood T cell repertoires in COVID-19 (dated by TCRdb to 2020 to 2022). For the study in its entirety: Samples covering the acute and convalescent phases of COVID-19 were provided by collaborators in the United States, Italy and Spain. The prospective study material was composed of cDNA or gDNA derived from T cells, B-cell-depleted T cells, or PBMCs. Deeply sampled blood TCRbeta repertoires from subjects exposed to, actively infected with, or recovered from COVID-19 were included in the dataset. The repertoires were released in a freely available public database meant as a resource for research on the immune response to SARS-CoV-2. Samples were obtained from the ongoing ImmuneRACE study (first 160 participants) and from over 1,000 subjects provided by 6 global collaborators. Sample metadata almost always included a de-identified subject ID, COVID-19 status, age in years and sex. Where available, HLA class I and class II types were taken from metadata supplied by the sample provider and were not determined by assay-based typing.

The full study reports these points: The quantity of clinical and demographic metadata differed by source and by participant and was supplied without curation.

V and J are trimmed by 4 bases and 3 bases, and the gene matches miss 0 bases of the junction. The CDR3 starts with the cysteine, ends with the phenylalanine, and has 13 residues. The kept DNA is CDR3 alone, 39 bases in frame from the first base. The germline V gene (reference sequence) specifies MNHNY as CDR1 and SVGAGI as CDR2. TCRbeta CDR3 regions were amplified from genomic DNA using the immunoSEQ Assay, a bias-controlled multiplex PCR. Processing in the source paper ran as follows. The number of nucleated cells in each sample was estimated by amplification of reference gene primers within the assay. To quantify the absolute abundance of each unique TCRbeta CDR3 rearrangement, sequence reads were collapsed and filtered. For each sample, productive Simpson clonality was calculated by taking the square root of Simpson's diversity index across productive rearrangements. Here the immuneACCESS table is served through TCRdb, limited to in-frame sequences with V and J called. Missing clones are a known gap in these copies; in checked studies unresolved V genes cover under half, and the rest lacks a known reason. The V and J calls and clone size are taken from that table; D and trimming were inferred from the DNA. Across this sample there are around 280,000 clones, with roughly 86% seen only once. The ten largest clonotypes hold around 1.2% of the sample.

Whole blood was collected in K2EDTA tubes by collaborating institutions according to the institutions' own protocols. For TCRbeta analysis, collaborator samples were shipped as frozen whole blood, as isolated PBMCs, or as DNA extracted from either sample type. A word on this clone: The target of this receptor is not known. No base quality information exists; no much larger clone differs at one position.

Sequences were obtained from peripheral blood. The chain couples TRBV6-6 to TRBJ2-7, with 10 bases matching TRBD1. This TCR was recovered from a man aged 70 or older with acute or convalescent COVID-19. CDR3 sequence: CASSWTGGYEQYF. The nucleotides are TGTGCCAGCAGTTGGACAGGGGGCTACGAGCAGTACTTC.